Below, one TCR beta chain is given with its context. Germline CDR1 and CDR2: LGHDT and YNNKEL (reference sequence). CDR3 length equals 15 residues. The trim removed 4 bases at V and 0 bases at J, leaving 5 bases unmatched. The data derive from a study of blood T cell repertoires in COVID-19. Study as a whole: Material from acute and convalescent COVID-19 was sourced from the United States, Italy and Spain.

Enrolled during active infection, Seattle patients were then followed longitudinally. In the authors' workflow: Estimation of nucleated cell counts was performed using reference gene primer amplification. Assay used: immunoSEQ multiplex PCR; TCRdb lists only in-frame clones, some missing. Clonal size and the V and J genes are those of that table, whereas D and trimming came from the DNA. The data contain 380,000 or so clones, roughly 90% of them singletons. The TCR comes from a woman aged 55-69 years with COVID-19, enrolled during active disease. V and J are TRBV3-1 (or the pseudogene TRBV3-2) and TRBJ1-1, with 7 bases aligning to TRBD1. Source material: peripheral blood. The CDR3 region has the DNA TGTGCCAGCAGCCCATACAGGGGAATGAACACTGAAGCTTTCTTT. It codes for CASSPYRGMNTEAFF.